This T cell receptor (beta chain) originates from a study of PD-L1 blockade in urothelial cancer (dated by TCRdb to 2015 to 2018). Context from the whole study: All patients started therapy in about 2014 and received atezolizumab 1,200 mg intravenously every 3 weeks. Durable clinical benefit was defined as a progression-free survival longer than 6 months, and TCR features were additionally tested against progression-free survival and overall survival. Pretreatment tumor samples and matched peripheral blood, collected serially before and after atezolizumab treatment, underwent TCR sequencing. Eight to ten patients achieved durable clinical benefit and approximately 20 did not. Somatic, immune and clinical correlates of response to PD-L1 blockade with atezolizumab in urothelial cancer were the focus of an exploratory multi-omic analysis. An ECOG performance status of 0 or 1 was recorded for the patients, and 0 to 3 prior chemotherapy regimens had been received by the patients. Blood samples were analyzed at 3 weeks after treatment start (second dose) and at 6 weeks after treatment start. About 85% of the roughly 29 patients were males with bladder-origin urothelial cancer, and about 65% of the roughly 30 reported a prior smoking history. Blood samples gave median yields of about 140,000 T cells and 80,000 to 90,000 unique TCRs, along with a median clonality of 0.080. Pretreatment blood TCR-seq was available for twenty-nine patients, at least one posttreatment blood collection was obtained for 25 or so patients, and tumor TCR-seq was available for 25 or so patients. In the same patients, whole exome sequencing and RNA sequencing of pretreatment tumors were performed in addition to TCR sequencing.

On the study overall, not on this receptor specifically: At 3 weeks after the start of treatment, tumor-associated TCR clones in peripheral blood had expanded more in patients with durable benefit (n of about 20, p = 0.022). Because the sample size was small (n of about 29) and many of the analyses were exploratory, the results are meant to be hypothesis-generating. A pretreatment peripheral blood TCR clonality below the median was linked to improved progression-free and overall survival.

The time point label here, explained by the study, means: pretreatment peripheral blood. The cohort comprised about 30 patients with locally advanced or metastatic urothelial carcinoma treated at Memorial Sloan Kettering on a trial protocol. Peripheral blood mononuclear cells were collected from each patient pretreatment and during treatment, giving between 1 and 8 total time points per patient. The Qiagen DNeasy Blood extraction kit was used to purify genomic DNA from total PBMCs and tumor samples. PBMCs were collected pretreatment and during treatment and were isolated and stored as previously described. Synthetic TCR analog templates were spiked into each PCR to estimate absolute template abundance from read counts. The immunoSEQ assay used bias-controlled V and J gene primers to amplify TCRbeta CDR3 regions from genomic DNA. Rearranged TCRbeta segments were sequenced at approximately 20X coverage. The authors processed their data as follows. Clustering was used to correct sequencing errors, and CDR3s were annotated against IMGT so that V, D and J genes could be assigned. Downstream analyses used only productive TCRbeta rearrangements and left out out-of-frame or stop-codon sequences. To compute clonality, Shannon entropy was normalized by the log of the number of unique productive sequences and then subtracted from one. Clones differing between time points or between blood and tumor were identified using Fisher's exact test with Benjamini-Hochberg correction, with an adjusted p below 0.01 applied as the threshold. Held by TCRdb, this immuneACCESS table contains in-frame sequences only and omits some clones. Under half of the omission traces to an unresolved V gene where checked; the cause of the rest is unknown. That table is the source of V, J and clone size, and D and trimming were worked out from the DNA. The sample contains 70,000 to 95,000 clones, about 89% of them found a single time. The ten top clones hold around 1% of the sample.

In regard to this clone: Its antigen is still unknown. There are no base qualities to consult, and no much larger clone falls within one base.

V was cut back by 4 bases and J by 2 bases, leaving a gap of 16 bases between them. The CDR3 numbers 16 residues from cysteine through phenylalanine. Only the CDR3 region is kept as DNA, spanning 48 bases read in frame from base 1. The germline V gene (reference sequence) gives CDR1 as SGHKS and CDR2 as YYEKEE. Sequenced material: PBMCs, taken around atezolizumab (anti-PD-L1) treatment. The rearranged segments are TRBV5-5 and TRBJ1-5; the D segment could be TRBD1, given 5 matching bases. The clonotype originates from a woman of 80 years or more with urothelial cancer. The CDR3 loop reads CASSPQTGVGNQPQHF. The nucleotide sequence is given as TGTGCCAGCAGCCCTCAAACAGGAGTGGGCAATCAGCCCCAGCATTTT.